This T cell receptor beta chain derives from a study of cytomegalovirus exposure and HLA in healthy donors. Researchers ran the PCR with 60 Vbeta and 13 Jbeta primers. The protocol was immunoSEQ multiplex PCR, while the TCRdb copy is restricted to in-frame clones and leaves out a portion. The repertoire holds around 110,000 clones, about 70% seen once, with about 2.8% in the top ten. This receptor was identified in a female donor in good health and CMV-seronegative. Source material: PBMCs.

The CDR3 DNA is TGCGCCAGCTCGGTGGAAAGCGGGAGGGATCTTAAGCAGTATTTT. Residues: CASSVESGRDLKQYF. The V call is TRBV10-1, the J call TRBJ2-3; TRBD2 matches 10 bases. This CDR3 is built from 15 residues. V was clipped by 8 bases and J by 11 bases; unmatched bases: 16. Germline V CDR1 and CDR2: WNHNN, SYGVQD (reference sequence).